A single sample is the source of the 32 T cell receptor beta chains below, sequenced in a study of blood T cell repertoires in COVID-19. The data were produced by immunoSEQ multiplex PCR, yet TCRdb's version contains in-frame clones alone and is incomplete. The repertoire holds about 3,200 clones, with over 75% as singletons. Input material: peripheral blood. The receptors come from a human donor with active COVID-19. The donor label of this sample is uncertain.

The CDR3 spells CASSQERGGNQPQHF. CDR3 sequence (DNA): TGTGCCAGCAGCCAGGAACGGGGAGGCAATCAGCCCCAGCATTTT. The chain employs TRBV4-2 and TRBJ1-5; D is unresolved. V lost 3 bases to trimming and J lost 2 bases, with 11 bases between them. In germline, CDR1 is LGHNA, CDR2 YNFKEQ. This CDR3 is built from 15 residues.

V usage is TRBV10-3 and J usage is TRBJ2-1; 9 bases agree with TRBD2. The CDR3 spans 17 residues. V trimming: 6 bases; J trimming: 0 bases; junction bases outside the gene matches: 9. CDR1 and CDR2 from the germline V gene are ENHRY and SYGVKD. This CDR3 reads CAISLSGGHSSYNEQFF. The DNA of the CDR3 is TGTGCCATCAGCCTTAGCGGGGGTCATAGCTCCTACAATGAGCAGTTCTTC.

The chain couples TRBV19 to TRBJ1-4; possible D gene TRBD1, 6 bases. The CDR3 is 15 residues long. V was pared by 5 bases and J by 2 bases, with 12 bases between. CDR1 is LNHDA and CDR2 is SQIVND in the germline V gene (reference sequence). The CDR3 here is CASSAYRVTNEKLFF. The CDR3, as DNA: TGTGCCAGTAGTGCCTACAGGGTTACTAATGAAAAACTGTTTTTT.

The gene calls are TRBV27 and TRBJ1-2, with TRBD1 as a possible D gene (6 bases). Germline CDR1 and CDR2: MNHEY and SMNVEV (reference sequence). V was pared by 4 bases and J by 3 bases, with 12 bases between. This CDR3 has 14 residues. Here the CDR3 reads CASSSRGGDYGYTF. CDR3 DNA sequence: TGTGCCAGCAGTTCCAGGGGTGGGGACTATGGCTACACCTTC.

This chain joins TRBV7-9 and TRBJ2-1, with D perhaps matching TRBD2 (6 bases). Germline lookup yields CDR1 SEHNR and CDR2 FQNEAQ (reference sequence). Trimming took 5 bases from V and 7 from J, leaving 12 bases between them. The CDR3 is 13 residues long. CDR3 nucleotide sequence: TGTGCCAGCAGCCTATTTGCGGGGAATGAGCAGTTCTTC. This encodes CASSLFAGNEQFF.

This rearrangement joins TRBV25-1 to TRBJ2-3; 10 bases match TRBD1. CDR3 length equals 15 residues. Germline trimming cut 4 bases from V and 6 bases from J; bases unmatched to any gene: 7. Germline-derived CDR1 and CDR2 are MGHDK and SYGVNS. This CDR3 is CASSVPGQGSDTQYF. CDR3 nucleotide sequence: TGTGCCAGCAGTGTCCCGGGACAGGGGTCGGATACGCAGTATTTT. The entire variable domain, with the rest obtained from reference TRBV25-1 and TRBJ2-3, is as follows: EADIYQTPRYLVIGTGKKITLECSQTMGHDKMYWYQQDPGMELHLIHYSYGVNSTEKGDLSSESTVSRIRTEHFPLTLESARPSHTSQYLCASSVPGQGSDTQYFGPGTRLTVL.

This clone rates as large. Here the CDR3 DNA reads TGTGCCAGCAGCCCTACCGGGACTAGCGGTGAGCAGTTCTTC. Protein product: CASSPTGTSGEQFF. The chain combines TRBV6-6 with TRBJ2-1, with 11 bases that match TRBD2. The germline V gene has CDR1 MNHNY and CDR2 SVGAGI (reference sequence). CDR3 length equals 14 residues. J gave up 9 bases and V 6 bases, and 7 bases lay outside the gene matches.

The V call is TRBV7-9, the J call TRBJ2-2; 11 bases map to TRBD2. CDR3 length equals 18 residues. The germline V gene encodes CDR1 SEHNR and CDR2 FQNEAQ (reference sequence). Trimming cost V 1 base and J 7 bases; bases outside gene matches: 11. This CDR3 is CASSLDLLAGVSVGELFF. CDR3 DNA sequence: TGTGCCAGCAGCTTAGATTTACTAGCGGGAGTATCGGTCGGGGAGCTGTTTTTT.

This chain links TRBV11-3 with TRBJ2-7, with 8 bases that match TRBD1. Germline values: CDR1 SGHNT, CDR2 YENEEA. V lost 4 bases to trimming and J lost 2 bases; unmatched junction nucleotides: 10. The CDR3 loop spans 16 amino acids. CDR3 DNA sequence: TGTGCCAGCAGCTCCCCTTGGGACAGGAGGGCCTACGAGCAGTACGTC. Its translation is CASSSPWDRRAYEQYV.

This sequence joins TRBV11-2 and TRBJ2-5; 8 bases match TRBD2. The CDR3 covers 18 residues. In germline, CDR1 is SGHAT, CDR2 FQNNGV. J was trimmed by 2 bases and V by 1 base; bases with no gene match: 12. CDR3 sequence (DNA): TGTGCCAGCAGCTTAGGTTCCGGAGGCGGGAGGAGGCAAGAGACCCAGTACTTC. Translation gives CASSLGSGGGRRQETQYF.

This chain links TRBV6-5 with TRBJ2-3; D is unclear. The CDR3 consists of 14 residues. Per germline, CDR1 MNHEY and CDR2 SVGAGI. Deletions cut 0 bases from V and 1 base from J, with 5 bases between. The CDR3 region has the DNA TGTGCCAGCAGTTACTCGCGAGGCACAGATACGCAGTATTTT. As protein: CASSYSRGTDTQYF.

V usage is TRBV28 and J usage is TRBJ2-1; 8 bases are shared with TRBD1. V lost 8 bases to trimming and J lost 0 bases; unmatched junction nucleotides: 3. Germline CDR1 and CDR2: MDHEN and SYDVKM. The CDR3 has 14 amino acids. CDR3 sequence: CASDRGSSYNEQFF. The CDR3 nucleotides read TGTGCCAGCGACAGGGGAAGCTCCTACAATGAGCAGTTCTTC.

The J gene is TRBJ2-3, the V gene TRBV9; 7 positions agree with TRBD2. Germline CDR1 reads SGDLS; CDR2 reads YYNGEE. After removal of 8 bases from V and 2 bases from J, the junction contained 5 bases not matched to a gene. The CDR3 length is 13 residues. The DNA of the CDR3 is TGTGCCAGTGGGGGGGGACCCACAGATACGCAGTATTTT. It yields the protein CASGGGPTDTQYF.

The chain combines TRBV5-1 with TRBJ2-7; 10 bases fit TRBD1. Germline loops: CDR1 SGHRS, CDR2 YFSETQ. Unmatched junction bases numbered 5, after V lost 0 bases and J lost 2 bases. The CDR3 is made up of 16 amino acids. The CDR3 DNA reads TGCGCCAGCAGCTTGGAGGGACAGGGGCTCGCCTACGAGCAGTACTTC. It is translated as CASSLEGQGLAYEQYF.

The DNA for the CDR3 is TGCGCCAGCAGCCAAGACCGGGACAGCCACTACGAGCAGTACGTC. Amino acids: CASSQDRDSHYEQYV. The rearrangement links TRBV4-3 to TRBJ2-7; the match to TRBD1 covers 7 bases. The V segment lost 0 bases and the J segment 3 bases; nucleotides outside the gene matches: 5. Germline CDR1 reads LGHNA; CDR2 reads YSLEER. This CDR3 region has 15 residues.

The chain is built from TRBV20-1 and TRBJ1-6; TRBD1 matches 9 bases. The CDR3 has 16 amino acids. The V segment lost 3 bases and the J segment 6 bases; nucleotides outside the gene matches: 9. In germline, CDR1 is DFQATT, CDR2 SNEGSKA (reference sequence). CDR3 residues: CSASFRRDRVNSPLHF. Here the CDR3 DNA reads TGCAGTGCTAGTTTTAGGCGGGACAGGGTTAATTCACCCCTCCACTTT.

The genes are TRBV12-3 or TRBV12-4 and TRBJ1-4; no reliable D call. The ends were cut back, 9 bases at V and 0 bases at J, with 5 bases in the middle. CDR3 length: 12 amino acids. The CDR3 DNA is TGTGCCAGTCAGACAACTAATGAAAAACTGTTTTTT. Protein sequence: CASQTTNEKLFF.

V usage is TRBV5-1 and J usage is TRBJ2-7; TRBD1 might be the D (6 bases). The CDR3 covers 13 residues. Trimming left V 3 bases short and J 4 bases short, with 11 bases between. CDR1 is SGHRS and CDR2 is YFSETQ in the germline V gene. The CDR3 DNA reads TGCGCCAGCAGCTCGGACAGAGAATACGAGCAGTACTTC. This gives the protein CASSSDREYEQYF.

In its sample, this clone was seen once. The chain recombines TRBV28 with TRBJ2-4, with a possible D match to TRBD1 (5 bases). The V and J ends lost 6 bases and 0 bases respectively, with 12 bases between them. The CDR3 consists of 15 residues. The V gene's germline CDR1 is MDHEN and CDR2 SYDVKM. Here the CDR3 reads CASRTVGPAKNIQYF. The CDR3 DNA is TGTGCCAGCAGGACAGTCGGCCCAGCCAAAAACATTCAGTACTTC.

This chain links TRBV7-2 with TRBJ1-3, with a possible D match to TRBD1 (6 bases). V lost 3 bases and J 4 bases, leaving 16 bases between the germline ends. This CDR3 is built from 16 residues. Germline-derived CDR1 and CDR2 are SGHTA and FQGNSA. The CDR3 DNA sequence: TGTGCCAGCAGCTTCCGCAGCGGGGGCTCGGGAAACACCATATATTTT. Amino acid sequence: CASSFRSGGSGNTIYF. The complete variable domain, with remaining parts taken from reference TRBV7-2 and TRBJ1-3, reads GAGVSQSPSNKVTEKGKDVELRCDPISGHTALYWYRQSLGQGLEFLIYFQGNSAPDKSGLPSDRFSAERTGGSVSTLTIQRTQQEDSAVYLCASSFRSGGSGNTIYFGEGSWLTVV.

V is TRBV4-1 and J is TRBJ1-1; 10 bases map to TRBD1. J was trimmed by 5 bases and V by 1 base; bases with no gene match: 4. This CDR3 is 15 amino acids long. The germline V gene encodes CDR1 MGHRA and CDR2 YSYEKL. The CDR3 bases are TGCGCCAGCAGCCAAGGACAGGGGGCGCTGACTGAAGCTTTCTTT. As protein: CASSQGQGALTEAFF.

The table lists this clone with a count of one. The V and J genes are TRBV7-6 and TRBJ2-1; D unclear. The germline V gene encodes CDR1 SGHVS and CDR2 FNYEAQ. The CDR3 is made up of 14 amino acids. V shed 1 base and J shed 3 bases, with 7 bases lying between them. Here the CDR3 reads CASSLETDYNEQFF. DNA of the CDR3: TGTGCCAGCAGCTTAGAGACTGACTACAATGAGCAGTTCTTC.

The chain recombines TRBV28 with TRBJ1-2; 7 positions agree with TRBD1. After removal of 7 bases from V and 4 bases from J, the junction contained 6 bases not matched to a gene. Germline V gene data show CDR1 as MDHEN and CDR2 as SYDVKM. The CDR3 loop spans 13 amino acids. The CDR3 nucleotides read TGTGCCAGCACCCCGACAGGGAGCTATGGCTACACCTTC. Residues: CASTPTGSYGYTF.

The chain has TRBV7-9 and TRBJ2-2; TRBD1 agrees at 8 bases. Germline values: CDR1 SEHNR, CDR2 FQNEAQ (reference sequence). The CDR3 has 16 amino acids. J was trimmed by 7 bases and V by 4 bases; bases with no gene match: 11. CDR3: CASSSRDRRLGGELFF. Written as DNA, the CDR3 is TGTGCCAGCAGCTCCCGGGACAGGAGGTTGGGCGGGGAGCTGTTTTTT.

The V call is TRBV3-1 (or the pseudogene TRBV3-2), the J call TRBJ2-1, with 10 bases identical to TRBD2. The CDR3 spans 16 residues. CDR1 and CDR2 (germline): LGHDT, YNNKEL (reference sequence). V lost 0 bases and J lost 2; bases outside the gene matches: 1. The CDR3 DNA reads as TGTGCCAGCAGCCAAGAAACTAGCGGGGCCTACAATGAGCAGTTCTTC. This encodes CASSQETSGAYNEQFF.

V is TRBV14 and J is TRBJ2-3; 12 bases line up with TRBD2. With 4 bases clipped from V and 1 base from J, the junction kept 3 bases outside the gene matches. Germline lookup yields CDR1 SGHDN and CDR2 FVKESK. There are 16 residues in the CDR3. Written as DNA, the CDR3 is TGTGCCAGCAGCCCCCTAGCGGGAGGGCGCACAGATACGCAGTATTTT. Its protein is CASSPLAGGRTDTQYF.

CDR3 nucleotides: TGTGCCAGTAACAGGGGGGTCGAGCAGTACTTC. Its protein product is CASNRGVEQYF. The chain employs TRBV2 and TRBJ2-7, with 8 bases identical to TRBD1. The germline V gene has CDR1 SNHLY and CDR2 FYNNEI. The CDR3 spans 11 residues. V was clipped by 9 bases and J by 6 bases; unmatched bases: 4.

This CDR3 reads CASSDWEPGNEQFF. The CDR3 coding sequence is TGTGCCAGCAGTGATTGGGAGCCCGGGAATGAGCAGTTCTTC. V and J are TRBV6-1 and TRBJ2-1; possibly TRBD2 for D (5 bases). Per the germline V gene, CDR1 is MNHNS and CDR2 is SASEGT. The CDR3 loop spans 14 amino acids. V was clipped by 3 bases and J by 7 bases, with 13 bases between them.

The CDR3 DNA is TGTGCCAGCAGACCCCCGGGACAGGGAATGAACACTGAAGCTTTCTTT. It yields the protein CASRPPGQGMNTEAFF. V is TRBV28 and J is TRBJ1-1; TRBD1 matches 9 bases. The CDR3 consists of 16 residues. The ends lost 6 bases at V and 0 bases at J; junction bases unmatched: 8. The germline V gene encodes CDR1 MDHEN and CDR2 SYDVKM.

This chain uses TRBV27 with TRBJ2-7, with TRBD2 identical over 13 bases. Trimming cost V 2 bases and J 5 bases; bases outside gene matches: 0. The CDR3 is 14 amino acids. Germline CDR1 and CDR2: MNHEY and SMNVEV (reference sequence). CDR3 residues: CASSLGTSGDEQYF. The CDR3 bases are TGTGCCAGCAGTTTAGGGACTAGCGGGGACGAGCAGTACTTC.

This chain joins TRBV6-2 or TRBV6-3 and TRBJ1-4, with D possibly TRBD1 on 5 matching bases. The length of the CDR3 is 12 residues. Germline CDR1 is MNHEY and CDR2 is SVGEGT. V lost 5 bases to trimming and J lost 11 bases, with 12 bases between them. The CDR3 nucleotides are TGTGCCAGCAGTGATAGGGGCTGGAAACTGTTTTTT. Translated: CASSDRGWKLFF.

V and J are TRBV28 and TRBJ2-1; a weak D match, TRBD2 (5 bases). The ends were cut back, 5 bases at V and 6 bases at J, with 11 bases in the middle. The CDR3 spans 13 residues. Germline V gene lookup returns CDR1 MDHEN and CDR2 SYDVKM. CDR3 sequence (DNA): TGTGCCAGCAGTCCCGGGGATGGCAATGAGCAGTTCTTC. Its protein product is CASSPGDGNEQFF. The whole variable domain, remainder taken from reference TRBV28 and TRBJ2-1, is DVKVTQSSRYLVKRTGEKVFLECVQDMDHENMFWYRQDPGLGLRLIYFSYDVKMKEKGDIPEGYSVSREKKERFSLILESASTNQTSMYLCASSPGDGNEQFFGPGTRLTVL.